These 4 T cell receptor beta chains originate from one sample sequenced in a study of tumor-infiltrating lymphocytes in primary liver carcinoma. Extraction also yielded germline DNA, while blood RNA was obtained from unsorted whole blood. A constant-region primer primed TCR beta cDNA synthesis from 500 to 550 ng of total RNA. Generation of the TCR beta libraries relied on three nested multiplex PCR rounds using slightly modified ARM-PCR. The study ran its first two PCR rounds for around 10 cycles each, using TRBV1-TRBV30 forward primers and a C-beta reverse primer. TCRdb reprocessed the multiplex PCR reads via MiXCR and lists one record per CDR3 protein. The repertoire consists of roughly 180,000 distinct CDR3 sequences, with roughly 60% occurring once and the leading ten covering roughly 76%. Sequencing was performed on peripheral blood. All receptors come from a man aged 35-49 years with primary liver carcinoma and hepatitis B virus infection.

The chain is built from TRBV6-1 and TRBJ2-1; 13 bases match TRBD2. The CDR3 sequence is 16 residues long. Germline V gene sequence: CDR1 MNHNS, CDR2 SASEGT. The V gene end was trimmed by 4 bases and the J gene end by 9 bases; junction bases not matched to a gene: 9. CDR3: CASSVHRTSGSGEQFF. CDR3 sequence (DNA): TGTGCCAGCAGTGTACATCGGACTAGCGGGAGCGGTGAGCAGTTCTTC.

This clonotype was seen at least ten times. This rearrangement joins TRBV29-1 to TRBJ2-7, with 9 bases aligning to TRBD1. This CDR3 spans 13 amino acids. V gave up 4 bases and J gave up 4 bases; unmatched junction bases: 5. Germline CDR1 SQVTM, CDR2 ANQGSEA. The CDR3 loop is CSVGGQGSYEQYF. The CDR3 DNA is TGCAGCGTTGGGGGACAGGGTTCATACGAGCAGTACTTC.

A note on this clonotype: Sequence at one end of the junction differs from germline and may be a read error. The genes are TRBV5-5 and TRBJ2-7, with TRBD2 identical over 9 bases. CDR3 length: 14 amino acids. Germline-derived CDR1 and CDR2 are SGHKS and YYEKEE (reference sequence). The CDR3 DNA reads TGTGCCAGCAGCGCGGGGACTAGCTCCTATGAGCAGTACTTC. Its protein product is CASSAGTSSYEQYF.

This clonotype was observed at least ten times. J is TRBJ2-3 and V is TRBV11-2; D not resolved. V was clipped by 4 bases and J by 6 bases, with 8 bases between them. Germline V gene sequence: CDR1 SGHAT, CDR2 FQNNGV. This CDR3 has 12 residues. CDR3 loop: CASSWQRDTQYF. CDR3 nucleotides: TGTGCCAGCAGCTGGCAACGGGATACGCAGTATTTT. The full variable domain, completed using reference TRBV11-2 and TRBJ2-3, is EAGVAQSPRYKIIEKRQSVAFWCNPISGHATLYWYQQILGQGPKLLIQFQNNGVVDDSQLPKDRFSAERLKGVDSTLKIQPAKLEDSAVYLCASSWQRDTQYFGPGTRLTVL.